The 32 T cell receptor beta chains below all came from one sample that was sequenced in a study of regulatory T cells in long-lasting Graves disease. Time point reported: persistent/refractory GD, antithyroid drugs over 5 years with positive TRAb. Generation of the TCR library employed RNA extracted from PBMCs. Library construction for TCR beta used iRepertoire HTBI primers and Arm-PCR of CDR3 regions. TCRdb passed the multiplex PCR reads through MiXCR, listing each CDR3 protein once. This sample yields roughly 400,000 distinct CDR3 sequences, of which less than 25% are seen a single time; around 21% belongs to the top ten. Material: peripheral blood mononuclear cells (PBMCs), obtained when the disease was refractory, from a patient treated with antithyroid drugs. The source of these receptors is a female donor with Graves disease.

This clonotype was picked up many times. The V and J genes are TRBV7-2 and TRBJ2-7; TRBD1 agrees at 9 bases. With V trimmed by 1 base and J by 4 bases, 5 bases remained unmatched. This CDR3 has 15 amino acids. Germline-derived CDR1 and CDR2 are SGHTA and FQGNSA. This CDR3 reads CASSLEDRGPYEQYF. DNA for the CDR3: TGTGCCAGCAGCTTAGAGGACAGGGGACCTTACGAGCAGTACTTC.

CDR3 nucleotide sequence: TGCAGCGTTGAAGGGGACAGGGGGCGGCAAGAGACCCAGTACTTC. This translates into CSVEGDRGRQETQYF. This sequence joins TRBV29-1 and TRBJ2-5; 12 bases align to TRBD1. After removal of 1 base from V and 2 bases from J, the junction contained 2 bases not matched to a gene. This CDR3 region has 15 residues. Germline V gives CDR1 SQVTM, CDR2 ANQGSEA.

The rearrangement links TRBV7-9 to TRBJ2-5; 7 positions agree with TRBD1. The CDR3 runs to 14 residues. V was clipped by 6 bases and J by 5 bases; unmatched bases: 9. Germline CDR1 is SEHNR and CDR2 is FQNEAQ (reference sequence). The DNA of the CDR3 is TGTGCCAGCAGTTCTCTACAGGGGTGGGAGACCCAGTACTTC. Its translation is CASSSLQGWETQYF.

The chain links TRBV20-1 to TRBJ2-5; D unclear. The V gene's germline CDR1 is DFQATT and CDR2 SNEGSKA (reference sequence). The CDR3 contains 15 residues. The V end was cut by 5 bases, the J end by 4 bases, with 20 bases between. The CDR3 DNA reads as TGCAGTGCTTCCAAGGAAGGCCTCGTTTTAGAGACCCAGTACTTC. This codes for CSASKEGLVLETQYF.

This clonotype was observed a handful of times. This chain connects TRBV20-1 to TRBJ1-5; TRBD1 matches 7 bases. CDR1 and CDR2 from the germline V gene are DFQATT and SNEGSKA (reference sequence). The CDR3 runs 13 residues. J gave up 4 bases and V 5 bases, and 5 bases lay outside the gene matches. CDR3 protein: CSAQDRENQPQHF. DNA of the CDR3: TGCAGTGCTCAAGACAGGGAGAATCAGCCCCAGCATTTT.

There are many counts of this clonotype. J is TRBJ2-7 and V is TRBV30; D possibly corresponds to TRBD1 (5 bases). This CDR3 region has 12 residues. V lost 2 bases to trimming and J lost 6 bases, with 11 bases between them. The germline CDR1 and CDR2 sequences are GTSNPN and SVGIG (reference sequence). In nucleotides, the CDR3 is TGTGCCTGGAGTTACAGGTCCACCGAGCAGTACTTC. Its protein is CAWSYRSTEQYF.

This chain links TRBV18 with TRBJ2-7, with 8 positions matching TRBD2. CDR3 length equals 16 residues. In germline, CDR1 is KGHSH, CDR2 LQKENI. Trimming at V came to 3 bases and at J to 4 bases, leaving 11 bases not matched to a gene. CDR3 sequence (DNA): TGTGCCAGCTCACCCCTAAAAGCGGGAGACGGTTACGAGCAGTACTTC. It yields the protein CASSPLKAGDGYEQYF.

This clonotype was detected only a few times. CDR3 sequence (DNA): TGCAGCGTCCGGGACAGTGCGTTCTACGAGCAGTACTTC. This codes for CSVRDSAFYEQYF. The chain combines TRBV29-1 with TRBJ2-7; 7 bases are shared with TRBD1. The junction had 8 bases not matched to a gene; V was cut back by 6 bases and J by 3 bases. The CDR3 contains 13 residues. Per germline, CDR1 SQVTM and CDR2 ANQGSEA.

This clonotype was counted only a few times. This sequence joins TRBV28 and TRBJ2-1; no clear D gene. Per germline, CDR1 MDHEN and CDR2 SYDVKM. The CDR3 totals 14 residues. Deletions cut 2 bases from V and 6 bases from J, with 11 bases between. CDR3 nucleotides: TGTGCCAGCAGTTTAGGCGAATCGGGCAATGAGCAGTTCTTC. Amino acids: CASSLGESGNEQFF.

The V gene is TRBV30, the J gene TRBJ2-7, with D perhaps TRBD2 (5 bases). Trimming took off 3 bases at V and 7 bases at J, with 16 bases between the two ends. CDR1 GTSNPN and CDR2 SVGIG come from the germline V gene (reference sequence). The CDR3 spans 13 residues. CDR3 in amino acids: CAWSAAGRREQYF. DNA for the CDR3: TGTGCCTGGAGCGCAGCAGGCCGGAGGGAGCAGTACTTC. Looking up the rest from reference TRBV30 and TRBJ2-7 gives the full variable domain: SQTIHQWPATLVQPVGSPLSLECTVEGTSNPNLYWYRQAAGRGLQLLFYSVGIGQISSEVPQNLSASRPQDRQFILSSKKLLLSDSGFYLCAWSAAGRREQYFGPGTRLTVT.

In its sample, this clonotype was seen many times. DNA for the CDR3: TGTGCCAGCAGACCCCAGGACAGGAGTGGGTACGAGCAGTACTTC. Translated: CASRPQDRSGYEQYF. The J gene is TRBJ2-7, the V gene TRBV28; 7 nucleotides line up with TRBD1. The V segment lost 6 bases and the J segment 4 bases; nucleotides outside the gene matches: 12. Germline lookup yields CDR1 MDHEN and CDR2 SYDVKM. The CDR3 spans 15 residues.

This clonotype was observed a single time. This rearrangement joins TRBV6-5 to TRBJ2-7; unclear D gene. Germline V gene data show CDR1 as MNHEY and CDR2 as SVGAGI. The CDR3 is 14 amino acids. V was shortened by 1 base and J by 4 bases, with 11 bases between the two germline ends. CDR3 loop: CASSYLGPEYEQYF. CDR3 DNA sequence: TGTGCCAGCAGTTACTTAGGACCAGAATACGAGCAGTACTTC.

This clonotype came up a few times. The chain joins TRBV5-1 to TRBJ2-2; TRBD1 matches at 7 bases. Germline V CDR1 and CDR2: SGHRS, YFSETQ. Losses at the gene ends were 3 bases for V and 5 bases for J; bases not matched to a gene: 10. The CDR3 is 16 residues long. As DNA, the CDR3 is TGCGCCAGCAGCTCTATGACAGGGATGATTACCGGGGAGCTGTTTTTT. The encoded protein is CASSSMTGMITGELFF. Full variable domain (rest looked up from reference TRBV5-1 and TRBJ2-2): KAGVTQTPRYLIKTRGQQVTLSCSPISGHRSVSWYQQTPGQGLQFLFEYFSETQRNKGNFPGRFSGRQFSNSRSEMNVSTLELGDSALYLCASSSMTGMITGELFFGEGSRLTVL.

There are many counts of this clonotype. The chain carries TRBV7-2 and TRBJ1-1; D might be TRBD1 (5 bases). The V gene lost 10 bases and the J gene lost 1 base, with 13 bases spanning the gap. The CDR3 loop spans 13 amino acids. Per the germline V gene, CDR1 is SGHTA and CDR2 is FQGNSA. The CDR3 loop reads CATREGWNTEAFF. Written as DNA, the CDR3 is TGTGCCACCAGGGAGGGCTGGAACACTGAAGCTTTCTTT.

The chain links TRBV20-1 to TRBJ2-1; TRBD2 aligns across 8 bases. The ends lost 5 bases at V and 5 bases at J; junction bases unmatched: 11. This CDR3 contains 15 residues. The germline V gene encodes CDR1 DFQATT and CDR2 SNEGSKA (reference sequence). CDR3 region: CSASPVSGRDNEQFF. CDR3 in DNA: TGCAGTGCTTCCCCTGTCAGCGGGAGAGACAATGAGCAGTTCTTC.

The chain links TRBV20-1 to TRBJ1-5; unclear D gene. The CDR3 consists of 18 residues. V was trimmed by 2 bases and J by 2 bases, leaving 22 bases between them. Germline V CDR1 and CDR2: DFQATT, SNEGSKA (reference sequence). Written as DNA, the CDR3 is TGCAGTGCTAGAAAGCCCGAAGCGGGCGTGGGCGGCAATCAGCCCCAGCATTTT. Protein sequence: CSARKPEAGVGGNQPQHF.

The rearrangement uses TRBV18 and TRBJ1-2; 8 nucleotides agree with TRBD1. After removal of 4 bases from V and 4 bases from J, the junction contained 11 bases not matched to a gene. Germline CDR1 reads KGHSH; CDR2 reads LQKENI. The length of the CDR3 is 16 residues. The CDR3 coding sequence is TGTGCCAGCTCACAAACCTCACAGGGGGACACCTATGGCTACACCTTC. This encodes CASSQTSQGDTYGYTF. Looking up the rest from reference TRBV18 and TRBJ1-2 gives the full variable domain: NAGVMQNPRHLVRRRGQEARLRCSPMKGHSHVYWYRQLPEEGLKFMVYLQKENIIDESGMPKERFSAEFPKEGPSILRIQQVVRGDSAAYFCASSQTSQGDTYGYTFGSGTRLTVV.

Remarks on this clonotype: At one end, the junction sequence differs from germline, possibly due to a read error. The CDR3 loop is CASEAEEGTQNF. The DNA for the CDR3 is TGTGCAAGCGAAGCGGAAGAAGGGACCCAGAACTTC. This chain connects TRBV4-2 to TRBJ2-5, with D perhaps being TRBD1 or TRBD2 (5 bases each). The CDR3 length is 12 residues. Per germline, CDR1 LGHNA and CDR2 YNFKEQ.

The J gene is TRBJ1-1, the V gene TRBV19; no clear D. The CDR3 has 15 amino acids. CDR1 LNHDA and CDR2 SQIVND come from the germline V gene (reference sequence). Trimming removed 6 bases at V and 5 bases at J, with 19 bases between. CDR3: CASSPWTGIGTEAFF. CDR3 in DNA: TGTGCCAGTAGCCCCTGGACGGGGATAGGAACTGAAGCTTTCTTT. The full variable domain, with the rest looked up from reference TRBV19 and TRBJ1-1, is DGGITQSPKYLFRKEGQNVTLSCEQNLNHDAMYWYRQDPGQGLRLIYYSQIVNDFQKGDIAEGYSVSREKKESFPLTVTSAQKNPTAFYLCASSPWTGIGTEAFFGQGTRLTVV.

There are many counts of this clonotype. V gene TRBV7-3 combines with J gene TRBJ1-1; the D is unclear. The germline CDR1 and CDR2 sequences are SGHTA and FQGTGA. The CDR3 length is 13 residues. V was shortened by 4 bases and J by 6 bases, with 12 bases between the two germline ends. Written as DNA, the CDR3 is TGTGCCAGCAGCTCCGAACAATACTCTGAAGCTTTCTTT. This translates into CASSSEQYSEAFF.

This clonotype came up once. This chain links TRBV24-1 with TRBJ2-2; 8 nucleotides agree with TRBD1. CDR1 and CDR2 (germline): KGHDR, SFDVKD. This CDR3 region has 17 residues. Losses at the gene ends were 4 bases for V and 3 bases for J; bases not matched to a gene: 9. Here the CDR3 reads CATSDQTGDGDTGELFF. The DNA for the CDR3 is TGTGCCACCAGTGACCAGACAGGGGATGGGGACACCGGGGAGCTGTTTTTT.

The table lists this clonotype with a count of one. This may stem from a read error, because a much larger clone lies one nucleotide away. The V and J genes are TRBV12-3 or TRBV12-4 and TRBJ1-5, with D tentatively TRBD1 (5 bases). V shed 6 bases and J shed 0 bases, with 15 bases lying between them. The CDR3 loop spans 16 amino acids. The CDR3 reads CASSLTVTDSNQPQHF. The CDR3 DNA reads as TGTGCCAGCAGCCTTACGGTGACAGATAGCAATCAGCCCCAGCATTTT.

The chain links TRBV11-2 to TRBJ1-1; D remains unclear. Trimming pared 0 bases from V and 5 bases from J, leaving 13 bases between. The CDR3 has 15 residues. Germline CDR1 is SGHAT and CDR2 is FQNNGV. Here the CDR3 DNA reads TGTGCCAGCAGCTTAGATCAGTTATTGGGAACTGAAGCTTTCTTT. This gives the protein CASSLDQLLGTEAFF. Full variable domain (remainder filled in from reference TRBV11-2 and TRBJ1-1): EAGVAQSPRYKIIEKRQSVAFWCNPISGHATLYWYQQILGQGPKLLIQFQNNGVVDDSQLPKDRFSAERLKGVDSTLKIQPAKLEDSAVYLCASSLDQLLGTEAFFGQGTRLTVV.

This clonotype occurred many times. This chain joins TRBV28 and TRBJ2-7; D unresolved. The CDR3 extends over 12 amino acids. Germline CDR1 reads MDHEN; CDR2 reads SYDVKM. V lost 4 bases to trimming and J lost 3 bases, with 7 bases between them. CDR3 nucleotide sequence: TGTGCCAGCAGTTCAAACGACTACGAGCAGTACTTC. The encoded protein is CASSSNDYEQYF.

This clonotype was recorded many times. The gene calls are TRBV12-3 or TRBV12-4 and TRBJ2-7; 7 nucleotides line up with TRBD1. This CDR3 comprises 20 residues. After removal of 5 bases from V and 3 bases from J, the junction contained 25 bases not matched to a gene. The DNA of the CDR3 is TGTGCCAGCAGTCACTCACCTCGGCTTAATTTCGGGACAGTAAACTACGAGCAGTACTTC. Its translation: CASSHSPRLNFGTVNYEQYF.

About this clonotype: A much larger clone sits a single nucleotide away, making a read error possible. The genes are TRBV7-8 and TRBJ2-7; D is ambiguous. The CDR3 covers 15 residues. The germline V gene encodes CDR1 SGHVS and CDR2 FQNEAQ. DNA of the CDR3: TGTGCCAGCAGCTTACGTCCGGGCAACTCCCACGAGCAGTACTTC. Amino acids: CASSLRPGNSHEQYF.

This clonotype was seen a handful of times. The chain carries TRBV18 and TRBJ1-1, with D tentatively TRBD1 (6 bases). The CDR3 totals 19 residues. The V gene's germline CDR1 is KGHSH and CDR2 LQKENI. Trimming cost V 5 bases and J 0 bases, with 25 bases left between them. The CDR3 protein is CASSSLPSTGSAMNTEAFF. The CDR3 coding sequence is TGTGCCAGCTCATCCCTCCCCTCGACAGGAAGTGCGATGAACACTGAAGCTTTCTTT.

This clonotype was seen a few times. The V gene is TRBV7-2, the J gene TRBJ2-7, with D uncertain. Germline V lookup: CDR1 SGHTA, CDR2 FQGNSA. The V and J ends lost 2 bases and 0 bases respectively, with 5 bases between them. The CDR3 extends over 13 amino acids. CDR3 in amino acids: CASSLPNSYEQYF. The DNA for the CDR3 is TGTGCCAGCAGCTTACCAAACTCCTACGAGCAGTACTTC.

This clonotype was observed at least ten times. V and J are TRBV2 and TRBJ2-7; tentatively, D is TRBD2 (6 bases). The CDR3 sequence is 14 residues long. With 3 bases removed from V and 7 bases from J, the gap between germline ends came to 16 bases. Germline assignment: CDR1 SNHLY and CDR2 FYNNEI. CDR3 sequence (DNA): TGTGCCAGCAGTGACCCAGGAGGGACGGTGGAGCAGTACTTC. Its protein is CASSDPGGTVEQYF.

This clonotype was recorded a few times. This rearrangement joins TRBV3-1 to TRBJ1-1, with D hard to call. CDR3 length: 16 residues. Trimming took 1 base from V and 1 from J, leaving 13 bases between them. Looked up from germline, CDR1 is LGHDT and CDR2 is YNNKEL (reference sequence). CDR3 residues: CASSQGAGLRNTEAFF. Written as DNA, the CDR3 is TGTGCCAGCAGCCAAGGGGCCGGGCTTAGGAACACTGAAGCTTTCTTT.

V is TRBV5-1 and J is TRBJ2-7; 7 nucleotides line up with TRBD1. This CDR3 is 15 amino acids long. Germline CDR1 reads SGHRS; CDR2 reads YFSETQ. Trimming removed 5 bases from V and 1 base from J; junction bases left unmatched: 9. The CDR3 DNA follows: TGCGCCAGCAGTTTCGACAGGGATGTTTCCTACGAGCAGTACTTC. Residues: CASSFDRDVSYEQYF. Using reference TRBV5-1 and TRBJ2-7 for the parts outside the CDR3, the full variable domain is KAGVTQTPRYLIKTRGQQVTLSCSPISGHRSVSWYQQTPGQGLQFLFEYFSETQRNKGNFPGRFSGRQFSNSRSEMNVSTLELGDSALYLCASSFDRDVSYEQYFGPGTRLTVT.

This clonotype was seen a few times. V and J are TRBV20-1 and TRBJ2-7, with D tentatively TRBD1 (7 bases). Per germline, CDR1 DFQATT and CDR2 SNEGSKA (reference sequence). Trimming took 2 bases from V and 7 from J, leaving 18 bases between them. The CDR3 consists of 14 residues. CDR3 region: CSARPPSDRVEQYF. In nucleotides, the CDR3 is TGCAGTGCTAGACCACCTAGCGACAGGGTTGAGCAGTACTTC.